This T cell receptor (beta chain) was observed in a study of T cells expressing NK-cell markers (dated by TCRdb to the early 2020s). Background on the whole study: Three sorted T-cell subsets (CD3+CD56+NKG2C+, CD3+CD56+NKG2C- and CD3+CD56-NKG2C+) from under 10 donors had their TCR beta-chain repertoires profiled. Of the eight sequenced donors, seven were found to be HCMV-seropositive and one was found to be HCMV-seronegative. Randomly selected healthy volunteers, three men and five women, were used as the eight sequenced donors. The libraries were sequenced on Illumina HiSeq 2000/2500, MiSeq or NextSeq, producing 2 x 150 bp reads.

TCRdb shows the sequencer as Illumina HiSeq 2000. TCR beta cDNA libraries were made by 5'RACE template switching that added a universal primer site and unique molecular identifiers. Priming for cDNA synthesis came from the TCR beta constant segment, and two successive PCR amplification steps followed. As for how the authors treated the data: Reads were demultiplexed and grouped by UMI with MIGEC, and clonotypes were assembled and quantified with MiTCR. Only TCR cDNA sequences supported by at least two reads were kept to exclude erroneous sequences. The tcR package was used for downstream repertoire analysis, and clonotypes were matched between fractions using CDR3 nucleotide sequence together with V segment. VDJmatch was used to annotate antigen specificity against VDJdb, with one amino acid substitution allowed in CDR3. Each CDR3 protein sequence appears as one entry after TCRdb reprocessed the reads, and no DNA is included. These V and J calls rely on TCRdb rather than the paper's analysis. This sample's table lists a few hundred thousand distinct CDR3 sequences. The ten most abundant clones make up about 5.2% of the sample.

On the study overall, not on this receptor specifically: In roughly 6 donors, the dominant CD3+CD56+NKG2C+ clonotypes ranked among the top 10 CD8+ clonotypes, making up roughly 1.0-7.0% of CD8+ T cells. Those dominant clonotypes were again the most abundant among CD3+CD56-NKG2C+ cells in a few donors, at about 25-60.1%. Whether the expanded NKG2C-expressing T cell clones were specific for HCMV antigens remained unclear.

As for this clonotype: No antigen is known for it.

A commercial ELISA kit detecting HCMV-specific IgG in serum was used to determine HCMV serostatus. Ficoll density gradient centrifugation was used to isolate peripheral blood mononuclear cells from blood. The sequenced sample consisted of blood T cells: a sorted CD56 or NKG2C T cell subset, CD4+ or CD8+ T cells, or bulk PBMC T cells (not recorded which). This TCR came from a man aged 18-70 years in good health.

The CDR3 region: CASSLLGGGVGGEAFF. The rearranged segments are TRBV3-1 and TRBJ1-1; the TRBD1 assignment by TCRdb is unverifiable without DNA. The CDR3 contains 16 residues, cysteine and phenylalanine counted. No DNA sequence was recorded. Looking up the germline V gene (reference sequence) yields CDR1 LGHDT and CDR2 YNNKEL.